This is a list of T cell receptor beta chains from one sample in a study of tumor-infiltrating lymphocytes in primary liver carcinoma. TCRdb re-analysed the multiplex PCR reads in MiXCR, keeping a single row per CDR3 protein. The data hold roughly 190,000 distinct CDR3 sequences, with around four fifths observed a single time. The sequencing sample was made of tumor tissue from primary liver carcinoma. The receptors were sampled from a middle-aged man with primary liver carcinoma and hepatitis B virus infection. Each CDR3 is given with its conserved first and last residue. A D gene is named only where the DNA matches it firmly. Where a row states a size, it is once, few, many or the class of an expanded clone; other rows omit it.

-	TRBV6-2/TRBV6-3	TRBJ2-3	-	TGTGCCAGCAGTATTAGCACAGATAAGCAGTATTTT	CASSISTDKQYF
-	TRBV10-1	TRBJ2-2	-	TGCGCCACTAGGGCTAGCTGGATCGTCGGGGAGCTGTTCTTT	CATRASWIVGELFF
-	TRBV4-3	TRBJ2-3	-	TGTGCCAGCAGCCAAGGTCTGCTAGTTGGAGATACGCAGTATTTT	CASSQGLLVGDTQYF
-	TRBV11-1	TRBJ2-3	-	TGTGCCAGTAACTCTGGGGGAAGCTCTGTTGGAGCCCGCACAGATATGCAGTATTTT	CASNSGGSSVGARTDMQYF
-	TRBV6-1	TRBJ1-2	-	TGTGCCAGCACCACAACGGCAGGGGACTATGGAAACACCTTC	CASTTTAGDYGNTF
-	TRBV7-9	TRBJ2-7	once	TGTGCCAGGAGCTTAGACGGCGGTGGCGGGGTCAAGCAGTACTTC	CARSLDGGGGVKQYF
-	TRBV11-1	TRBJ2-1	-	TGTGACAGCAGCGATGTAGTGCGTAAGCAGTTCTTC	CDSSDVVRKQFF
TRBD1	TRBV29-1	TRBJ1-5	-	TGCTTCGTTTCCGGGACAGGGGCGTCAGATACGCAGCATTTT	CFVSGTGASDTQHF
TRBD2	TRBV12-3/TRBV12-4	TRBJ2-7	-	TGTGCAAGCAGTCCAGCGGGAGTAAGAAACGAGCTGTACTTC	CASSPAGVRNELYF
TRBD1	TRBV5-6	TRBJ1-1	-	TGTGTCAACAGCTTGGGGGACAGGGTAACTGAAGCTTTCTTT	CVNSLGDRVTEAFF
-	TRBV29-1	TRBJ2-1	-	TGCAGCGTTAAAACAGACTCTAGTTTGAGTGAGCAGTTCTTC	CSVKTDSSLSEQFF
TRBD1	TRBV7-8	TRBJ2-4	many	TGTGCCAGCAGCTTGGGGACAGGGGTGTACATTCAGTACTTC	CASSLGTGVYIQYF
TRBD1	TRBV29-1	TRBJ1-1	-	TGCAGCGTTGAAGATCGGGGGACAGAGAATAATGAAGGTTTCTTT	CSVEDRGTENNEGFF
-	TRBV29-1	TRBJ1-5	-	TGCAGCGTTGGCGGGCCTGGCCAGCCCCAGCATTTT	CSVGGPGQPQHF
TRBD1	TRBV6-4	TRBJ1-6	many	TGTGCCAGCAGCGGGACAGCCGGTGGGGATTCACCCCTCCACTTT	CASSGTAGGDSPLHF
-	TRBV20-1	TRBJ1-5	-	TGCAGTGCGGGAAGGGGGAATCAGCCCCAGCATTTT	CSAGRGNQPQHF
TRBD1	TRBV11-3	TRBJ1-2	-	TGTGCCAGCAGCCTAACGGGACAGTCCTCATTCCATTCTGGCTACACCTTC	CASSLTGQSSFHSGYTF
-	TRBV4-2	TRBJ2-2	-	TGTGCCAGCAGCCAAGATCCTAGCGAGAAGACCGTGGAGCTATTTTTT	CASSQDPSEKTVELFF
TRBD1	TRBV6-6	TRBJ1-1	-	TGTGCCAGTAGCACAGGGGGGACTACTGGAGATTTCTTT	CASSTGGTTGDFF
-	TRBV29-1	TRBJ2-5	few	TGCAGTGTTGAGGGACCCGGGAAGCTCCAAGAGACCCAGTACTTC	CSVEGPGKLQETQYF
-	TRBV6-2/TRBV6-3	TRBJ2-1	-	TGTGCCAGCATCCACGGAGGGGGCGGGTCCTACAATGAGCTGTTCTTC	CASIHGGGGSYNELFF
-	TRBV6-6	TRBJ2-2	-	TGTGCCGCGGGACAAATTTACGCGACGGGGGGCGCCGGGGAGCTGTTTTTC	CAAGQIYATGGAGELFF
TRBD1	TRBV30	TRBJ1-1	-	TGTGCCTGGAGGGGACAGTGGTGGCGAACTGAAGCTTTCTTT	CAWRGQWWRTEAFF
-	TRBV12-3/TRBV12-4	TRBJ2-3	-	TGTGCCAGCAGTCCTAGCGAGTCTACAGTTACGCAGTATTTT	CASSPSESTVTQYF
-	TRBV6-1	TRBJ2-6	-	TGTGCCACCCGCCCCGGAAAACAGCGAGAAACCCTCTCTGGGGCCAACGCCCTGAATTTC	CATRPGKQRETLSGANALNF
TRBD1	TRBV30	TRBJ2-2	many	TGTGCCTGGAGACAGGGGCCGAACACCGGGGAGCTGTTTTTT	CAWRQGPNTGELFF